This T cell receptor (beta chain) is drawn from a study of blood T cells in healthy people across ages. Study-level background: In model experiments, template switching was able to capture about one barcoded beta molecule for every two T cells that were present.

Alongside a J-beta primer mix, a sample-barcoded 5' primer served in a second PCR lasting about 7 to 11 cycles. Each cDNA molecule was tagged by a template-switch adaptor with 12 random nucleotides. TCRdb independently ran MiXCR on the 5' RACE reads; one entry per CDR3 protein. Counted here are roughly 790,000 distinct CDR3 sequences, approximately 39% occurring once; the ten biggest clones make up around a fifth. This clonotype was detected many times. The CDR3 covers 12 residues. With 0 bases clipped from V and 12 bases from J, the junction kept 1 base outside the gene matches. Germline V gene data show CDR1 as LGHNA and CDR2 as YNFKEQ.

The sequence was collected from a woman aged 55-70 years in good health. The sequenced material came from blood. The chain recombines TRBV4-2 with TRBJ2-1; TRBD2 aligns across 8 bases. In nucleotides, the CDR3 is TGTGCCAGCAGCCAAGACGGGAGGGGGCAGTTCTTC. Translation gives CASSQDGRGQFF.